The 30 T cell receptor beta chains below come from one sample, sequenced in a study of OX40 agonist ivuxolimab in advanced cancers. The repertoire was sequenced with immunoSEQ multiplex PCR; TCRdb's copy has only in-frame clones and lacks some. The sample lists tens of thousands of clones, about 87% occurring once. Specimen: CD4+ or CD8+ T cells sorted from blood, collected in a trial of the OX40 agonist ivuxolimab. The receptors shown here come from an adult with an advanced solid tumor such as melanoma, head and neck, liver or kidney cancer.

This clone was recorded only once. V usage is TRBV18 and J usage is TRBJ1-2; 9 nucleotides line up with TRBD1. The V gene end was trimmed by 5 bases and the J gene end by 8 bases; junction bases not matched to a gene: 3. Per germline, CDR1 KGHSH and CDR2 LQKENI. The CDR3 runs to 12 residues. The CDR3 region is CASSSDRGGYTF. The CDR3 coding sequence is TGTGCCAGCTCATCGGACAGGGGCGGCTACACCTTC.

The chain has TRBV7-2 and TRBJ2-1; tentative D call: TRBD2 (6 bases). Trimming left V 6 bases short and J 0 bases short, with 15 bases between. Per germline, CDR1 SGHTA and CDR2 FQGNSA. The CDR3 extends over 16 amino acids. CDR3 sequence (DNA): TGTGCCAGCAGTCCGTTAGCGGAGAGCTCCTACAATGAGCAGTTCTTC. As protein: CASSPLAESSYNEQFF.

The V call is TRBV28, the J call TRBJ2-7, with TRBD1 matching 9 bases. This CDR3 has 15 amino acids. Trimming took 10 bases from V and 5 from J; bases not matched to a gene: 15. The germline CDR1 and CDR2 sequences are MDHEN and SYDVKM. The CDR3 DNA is TGTGCCACCGAGCCGCAGGGACAGGGTAAAAACGAGCAGTACTTC. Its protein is CATEPQGQGKNEQYF.

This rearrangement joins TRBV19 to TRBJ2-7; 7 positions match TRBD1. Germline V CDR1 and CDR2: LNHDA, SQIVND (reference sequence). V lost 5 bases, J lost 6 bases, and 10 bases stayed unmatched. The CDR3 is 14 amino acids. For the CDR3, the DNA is TGTGCCAGTAGTTCTACTAACAGGGGCGGCGAGCAGTACTTC. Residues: CASSSTNRGGEQYF.

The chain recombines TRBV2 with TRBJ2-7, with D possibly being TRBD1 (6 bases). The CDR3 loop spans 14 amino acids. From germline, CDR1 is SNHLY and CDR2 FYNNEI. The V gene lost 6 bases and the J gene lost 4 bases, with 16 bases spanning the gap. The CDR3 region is CASSGDRLGYEQYF. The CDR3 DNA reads TGTGCCAGCAGCGGTGACAGGTTAGGGTACGAGCAGTACTTC. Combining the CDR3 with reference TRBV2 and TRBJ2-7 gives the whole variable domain EPEVTQTPSHQVTQMGQEVILRCVPISNHLYFYWYRQILGQKVEFLVSFYNNEISEKSEIFDDQFSVERPDGSNFTLKIRSTKLEDSAMYFCASSGDRLGYEQYFGPGTRLTVT.

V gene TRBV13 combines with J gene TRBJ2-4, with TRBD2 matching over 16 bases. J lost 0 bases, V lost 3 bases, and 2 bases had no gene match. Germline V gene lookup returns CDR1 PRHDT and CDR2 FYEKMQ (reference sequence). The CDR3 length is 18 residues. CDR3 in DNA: TGTGCCAGCAGCTTCGGGACTAGCGGGAGGGTAGCCAAAAACATTCAGTACTTC. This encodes CASSFGTSGRVAKNIQYF.

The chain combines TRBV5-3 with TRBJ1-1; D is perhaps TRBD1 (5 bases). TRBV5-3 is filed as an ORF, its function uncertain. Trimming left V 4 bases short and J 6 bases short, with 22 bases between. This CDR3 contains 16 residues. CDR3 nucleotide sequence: TGTGCCAGAAGCGTAGGACAAACCAGGGAATACCCTGAAGCTTTCTTT. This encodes CARSVGQTREYPEAFF.

For the CDR3, the DNA is TGTGCCAGCAGGAGTGGGGTGGGGAGTCAGCCCCAGCATTTT. Translating it yields CASRSGVGSQPQHF. The V call is TRBV7-8, the J call TRBJ1-5; no firm D call. Germline-derived CDR1 and CDR2 are SGHVS and FQNEAQ. The V gene lost 6 bases and the J gene lost 6 bases, with 15 bases spanning the gap. CDR3 length: 14 amino acids.

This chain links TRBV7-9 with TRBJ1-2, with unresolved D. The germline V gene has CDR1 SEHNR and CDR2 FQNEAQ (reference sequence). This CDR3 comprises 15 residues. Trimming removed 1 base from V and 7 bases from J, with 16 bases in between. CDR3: CASSLGPGKLGGYTF. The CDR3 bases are TGTGCCAGCAGCTTAGGCCCAGGAAAACTTGGTGGCTACACCTTC.

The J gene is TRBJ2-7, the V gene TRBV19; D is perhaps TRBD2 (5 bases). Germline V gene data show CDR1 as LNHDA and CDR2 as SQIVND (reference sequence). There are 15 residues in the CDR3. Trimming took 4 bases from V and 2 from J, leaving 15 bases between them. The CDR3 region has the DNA TGTGCCAGTAGTAAGGAGGCAGGAGAAACCTACGAGCAGTACTTC. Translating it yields CASSKEAGETYEQYF.

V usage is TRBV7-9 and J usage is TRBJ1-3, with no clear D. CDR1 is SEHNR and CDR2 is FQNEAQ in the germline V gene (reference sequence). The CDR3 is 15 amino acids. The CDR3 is CALQAPESSGNTIYF. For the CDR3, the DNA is TGTGCTCTCCAAGCCCCGGAGAGCTCTGGAAACACCATATATTTT.

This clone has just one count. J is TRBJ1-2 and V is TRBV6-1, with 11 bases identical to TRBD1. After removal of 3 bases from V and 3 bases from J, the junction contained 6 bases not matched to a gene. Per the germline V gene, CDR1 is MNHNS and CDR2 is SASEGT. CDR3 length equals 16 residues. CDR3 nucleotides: TGTGCCAGCAGTGAGGACAGGGGGCTACCCGACTATGGCTACACCTTC. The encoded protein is CASSEDRGLPDYGYTF.

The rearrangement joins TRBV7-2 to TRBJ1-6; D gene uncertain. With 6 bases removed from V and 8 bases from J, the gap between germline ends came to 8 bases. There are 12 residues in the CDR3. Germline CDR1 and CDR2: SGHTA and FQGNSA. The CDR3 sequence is CASSWTHSPLHF. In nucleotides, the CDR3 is TGTGCCAGCAGTTGGACCCATTCACCCCTCCACTTT.

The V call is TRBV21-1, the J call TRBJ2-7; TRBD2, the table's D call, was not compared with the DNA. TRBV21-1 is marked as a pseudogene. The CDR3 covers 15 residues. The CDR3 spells CASSKRTSGLNEQYF. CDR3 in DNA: TGTGCCAGCAGCAAAAGGACTAGCGGGCTGAACGAGCAGTACTTC.

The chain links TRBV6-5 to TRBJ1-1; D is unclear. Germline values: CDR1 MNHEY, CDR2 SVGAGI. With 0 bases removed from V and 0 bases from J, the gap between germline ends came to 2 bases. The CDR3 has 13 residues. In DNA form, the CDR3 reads TGTGCCAGCAGTTACTCGCTGAACACTGAAGCTTTCTTT. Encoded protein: CASSYSLNTEAFF.

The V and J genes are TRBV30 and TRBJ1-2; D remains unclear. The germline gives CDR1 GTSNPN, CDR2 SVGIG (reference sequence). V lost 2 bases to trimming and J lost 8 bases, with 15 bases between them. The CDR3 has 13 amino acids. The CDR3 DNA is TGTGCCTGGAGTTCCAACGGAGCGCGAGGCTACACCTTC. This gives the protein CAWSSNGARGYTF.

In DNA form, the CDR3 reads TGTGCCAGCAGCCTCCGGGCTCAAGAGACCCAGTACTTC. As protein: CASSLRAQETQYF. The V call is TRBV14, the J call TRBJ2-5; D is undetermined. Germline assignment: CDR1 SGHDN and CDR2 FVKESK. Trimming removed 4 bases from V and 2 bases from J, with 8 bases in between. The CDR3 extends over 13 amino acids.

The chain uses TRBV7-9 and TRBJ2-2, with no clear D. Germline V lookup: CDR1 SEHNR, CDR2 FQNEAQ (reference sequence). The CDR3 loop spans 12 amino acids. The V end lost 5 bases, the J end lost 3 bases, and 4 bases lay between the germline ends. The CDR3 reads CASSQDTGELFF. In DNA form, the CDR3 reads TGTGCCAGCAGCCAAGACACCGGGGAGCTGTTTTTT.

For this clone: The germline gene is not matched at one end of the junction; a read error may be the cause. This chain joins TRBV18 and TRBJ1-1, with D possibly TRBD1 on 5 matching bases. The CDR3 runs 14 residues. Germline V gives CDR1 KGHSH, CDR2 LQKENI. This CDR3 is CASSPASRGVTRTF. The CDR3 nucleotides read TGTGCCAGCTCACCGGCCTCACGGGGCGTTACCCGGACATTT.

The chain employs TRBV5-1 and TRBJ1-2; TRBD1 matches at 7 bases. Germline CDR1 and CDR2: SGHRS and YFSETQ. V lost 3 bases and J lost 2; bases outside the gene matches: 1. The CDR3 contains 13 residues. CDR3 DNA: TGCGCCAGCAGCTCGGGACAGAACTATGGCTACACCTTC. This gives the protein CASSSGQNYGYTF.

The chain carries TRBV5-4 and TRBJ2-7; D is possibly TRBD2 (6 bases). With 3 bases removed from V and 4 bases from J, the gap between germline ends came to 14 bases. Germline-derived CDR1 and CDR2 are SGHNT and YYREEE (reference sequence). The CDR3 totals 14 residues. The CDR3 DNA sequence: TGTGCCAGCAGCTCGGGGCGGGGAAGGTACGAGCAGTACTTC. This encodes CASSSGRGRYEQYF.

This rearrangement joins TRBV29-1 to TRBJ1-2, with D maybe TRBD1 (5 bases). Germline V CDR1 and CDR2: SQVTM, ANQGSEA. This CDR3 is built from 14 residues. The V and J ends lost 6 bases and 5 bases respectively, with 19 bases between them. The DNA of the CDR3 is TGCAGCGTCTCCGGGACTCATAATGGGTATGGCTACACCTTC. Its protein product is CSVSGTHNGYGYTF.

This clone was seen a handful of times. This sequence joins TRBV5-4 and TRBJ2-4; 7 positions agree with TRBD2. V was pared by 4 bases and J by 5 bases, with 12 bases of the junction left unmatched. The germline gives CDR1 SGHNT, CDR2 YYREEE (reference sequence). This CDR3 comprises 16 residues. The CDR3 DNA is TGTGCCAGCAGCCGATGGGGGGGTCTAGTGGAAAACATTCAGTACTTC. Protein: CASSRWGGLVENIQYF.

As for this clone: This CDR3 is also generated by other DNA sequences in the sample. In DNA, the CDR3 is TGTGCCAGCAGCTTAGTCGCAGGGAGCACAGATACGCAGTATTTT. Translation: CASSLVAGSTDTQYF. V usage is TRBV11-3 and J usage is TRBJ2-3, with a possible D match to TRBD1 (5 bases). The length of the CDR3 is 15 residues. The germline V and J ends were trimmed by 1 base and 0 bases, with 8 bases remaining between them. Germline V lookup: CDR1 SGHNT, CDR2 YENEEA.

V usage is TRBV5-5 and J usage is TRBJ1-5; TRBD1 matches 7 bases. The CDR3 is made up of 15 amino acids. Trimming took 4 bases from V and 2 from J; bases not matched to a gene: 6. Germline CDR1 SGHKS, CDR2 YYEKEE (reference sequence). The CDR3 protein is CASSTTGDRNQPQHF. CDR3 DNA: TGTGCCAGCAGCACTACAGGGGACCGCAATCAGCCCCAGCATTTT. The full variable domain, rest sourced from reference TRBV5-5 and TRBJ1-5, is DAGVTQSPTHLIKTRGQQVTLRCSPISGHKSVSWYQQVLGQGPQFIFQYYEKEERGRGNFPDRFSARQFPNYSSELNVNALLLGDSALYLCASSTTGDRNQPQHFGDGTRLSIL.

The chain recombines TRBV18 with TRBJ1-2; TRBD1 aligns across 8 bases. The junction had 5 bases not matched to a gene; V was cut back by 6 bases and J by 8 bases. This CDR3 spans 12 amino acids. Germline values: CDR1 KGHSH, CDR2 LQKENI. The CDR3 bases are TGTGCCAGCTCGCAGGACAGGGACGGCTACACCTTC. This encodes CASSQDRDGYTF. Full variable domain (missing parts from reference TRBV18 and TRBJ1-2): NAGVMQNPRHLVRRRGQEARLRCSPMKGHSHVYWYRQLPEEGLKFMVYLQKENIIDESGMPKERFSAEFPKEGPSILRIQQVVRGDSAAYFCASSQDRDGYTFGSGTRLTVV.

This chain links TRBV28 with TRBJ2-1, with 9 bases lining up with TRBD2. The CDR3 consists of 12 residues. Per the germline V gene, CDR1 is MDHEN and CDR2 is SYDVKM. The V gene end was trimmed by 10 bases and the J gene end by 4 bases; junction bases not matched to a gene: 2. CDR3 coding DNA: TGTGCCACTAGCGGGATTTACAATGAGCAGTTCTTC. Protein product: CATSGIYNEQFF.

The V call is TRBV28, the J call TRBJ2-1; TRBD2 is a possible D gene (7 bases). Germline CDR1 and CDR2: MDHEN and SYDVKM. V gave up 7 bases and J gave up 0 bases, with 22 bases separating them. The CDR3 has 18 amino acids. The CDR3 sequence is CASTPGALLASSYNEQFF. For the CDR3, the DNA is TGTGCCAGCACACCAGGGGCCCTACTAGCGAGCTCCTACAATGAGCAGTTCTTC.

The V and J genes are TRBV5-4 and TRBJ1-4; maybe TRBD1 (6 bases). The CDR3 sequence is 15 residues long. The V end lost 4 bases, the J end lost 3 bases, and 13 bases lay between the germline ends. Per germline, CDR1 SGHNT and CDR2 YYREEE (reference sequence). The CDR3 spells CASSDTGGPNEKLFF. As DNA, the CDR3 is TGTGCCAGCAGCGATACGGGGGGCCCTAATGAAAAACTGTTTTTT.

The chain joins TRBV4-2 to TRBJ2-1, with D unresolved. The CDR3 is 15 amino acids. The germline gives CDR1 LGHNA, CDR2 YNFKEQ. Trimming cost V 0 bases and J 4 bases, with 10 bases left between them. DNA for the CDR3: TGTGCCAGCAGCCAAGAGAGGTGGGGATACAATGAGCAGTTCTTC. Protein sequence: CASSQERWGYNEQFF.